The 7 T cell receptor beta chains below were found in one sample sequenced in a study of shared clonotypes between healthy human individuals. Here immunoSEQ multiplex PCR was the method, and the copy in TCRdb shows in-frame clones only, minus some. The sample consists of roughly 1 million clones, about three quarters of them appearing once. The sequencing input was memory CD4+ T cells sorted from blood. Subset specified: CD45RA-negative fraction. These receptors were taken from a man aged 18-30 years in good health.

The CDR3 nucleotides are TGTGCCAGCAGCAAACAGGCAACTAATGAAAAACTGTTTTTT. It translates to CASSKQATNEKLFF. V gene TRBV4-2 combines with J gene TRBJ1-4; tentatively, D is TRBD1 (5 bases). The CDR3 covers 14 residues. V was shortened by 5 bases and J by 0 bases, with 7 bases between the two germline ends. Germline V gene sequence: CDR1 LGHNA, CDR2 YNFKEQ.

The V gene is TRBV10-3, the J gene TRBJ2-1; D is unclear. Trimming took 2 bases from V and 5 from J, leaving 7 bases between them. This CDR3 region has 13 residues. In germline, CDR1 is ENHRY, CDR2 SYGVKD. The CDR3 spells CAISETRDNEQFF. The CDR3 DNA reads TGTGCCATCAGTGAGACTCGCGACAATGAGCAGTTCTTC.

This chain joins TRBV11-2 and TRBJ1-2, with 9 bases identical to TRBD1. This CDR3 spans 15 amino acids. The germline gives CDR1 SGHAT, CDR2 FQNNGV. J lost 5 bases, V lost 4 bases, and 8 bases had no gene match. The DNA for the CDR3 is TGTGCCAGCAGCTCAGACAGGGGGAAGGGGTATGGCTACACCTTC. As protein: CASSSDRGKGYGYTF.

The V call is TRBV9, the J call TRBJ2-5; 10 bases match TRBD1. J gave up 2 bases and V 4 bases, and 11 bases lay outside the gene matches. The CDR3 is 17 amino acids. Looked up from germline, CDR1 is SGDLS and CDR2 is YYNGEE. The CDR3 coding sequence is TGTGCCAGCAGCACGCCAACCCCGGGACAGGGGCAAGAGACCCAGTACTTC. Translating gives CASSTPTPGQGQETQYF.

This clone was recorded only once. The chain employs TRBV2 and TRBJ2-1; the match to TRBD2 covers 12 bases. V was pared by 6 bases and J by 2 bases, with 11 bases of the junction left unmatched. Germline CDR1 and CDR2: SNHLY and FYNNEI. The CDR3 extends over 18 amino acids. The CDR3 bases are TGTGCCAGCAGCGGAAGGGCTAGCGGGAGGGCCACCTACAATGAGCAGTTCTTC. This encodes CASSGRASGRATYNEQFF.

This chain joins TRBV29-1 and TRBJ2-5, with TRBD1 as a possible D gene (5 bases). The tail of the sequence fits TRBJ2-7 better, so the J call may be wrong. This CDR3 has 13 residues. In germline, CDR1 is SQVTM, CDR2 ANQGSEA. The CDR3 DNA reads TGCAGCGTTGACGCAGGGCCAACCTACGAGCAGTACTTC. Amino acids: CSVDAGPTYEQYF.

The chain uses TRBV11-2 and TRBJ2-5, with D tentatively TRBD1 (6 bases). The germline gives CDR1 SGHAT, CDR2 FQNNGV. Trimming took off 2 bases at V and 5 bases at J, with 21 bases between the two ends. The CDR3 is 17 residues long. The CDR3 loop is CASSLSNTGYRAETQYF. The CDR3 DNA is TGTGCCAGCAGCTTATCAAATACAGGCTACAGGGCTGAGACCCAGTACTTC.